A selection of T cell receptor beta chains follows, all from one sample in a study of monozygotic twins with inflammatory bowel disease. From its re-call of the 5' RACE reads, TCRdb lists each CDR3 protein once, without DNA. The specimen's table records around 380,000 distinct CDR3 sequences. The specimen was blood. The receptor source for this set is a human donor with ulcerative colitis or Crohn's disease, or a healthy co-twin of an affected twin (not recorded which). CDR3s include the opening cysteine and the closing phenylalanine or tryptophan. Clone size appears in some rows only: once, few, many, or a class for an expanded clone.

v_call,j_call,clone_size,cdr3_aa
TRBV5-1,TRBJ2-7,NA,CASSLVELLGGYEQYF
TRBV5-1,TRBJ1-5,NA,CASSPVGGAQPQHF
TRBV27,TRBJ1-1,medium-sized,CASSFAETTGFTEAFF
TRBV12-3/TRBV12-4,TRBJ2-3,NA,CASRHPGLEQYF
TRBV7-3,TRBJ2-2,NA,CASSLGKTANTGELFF
TRBV6-1,TRBJ2-1,NA,CASSQLAGGQSSYNEQFF
TRBV7-2,TRBJ1-4,NA,CASSLGSREKLFF
TRBV20-1,TRBJ1-5,NA,CSGRKVGNQPQHF
TRBV30,TRBJ2-3,NA,CAWRLAGPGDTQYF
TRBV18,TRBJ1-1,NA,CASSPQRALREAFF
TRBV19,TRBJ1-1,NA,CASSISKGNTEAFF
TRBV5-5,TRBJ1-2,NA,CASSSGRAPDYGYTF
TRBV7-9,TRBJ1-2,NA,CASSRQGAGYTF
TRBV25-1,TRBJ2-7,NA,CASSKPDTYEQYF
TRBV3-1,TRBJ1-2,NA,CASSRQGASDYGYTF
TRBV3-1,TRBJ2-2,NA,CASTVAGGSTNTGELFF
TRBV12-3/TRBV12-4,TRBJ1-1,NA,CASRTGTEAFF
TRBV7-2,TRBJ2-1,NA,CASKGSGGRLNEQFF
TRBV25-1,TRBJ2-5,NA,CASSEDYRGEETQYF
TRBV10-3,TRBJ1-2,NA,CAISENGNYGYTF
TRBV4-1,TRBJ2-7,NA,CASSPGQGMGYEQYF
TRBV9,TRBJ1-2,NA,CASSVRTGKKTAGYTF
TRBV10-2,TRBJ2-2,NA,CASRTSGGAGGELFF
TRBV7-9,TRBJ2-7,NA,CASSWEVPYEQYF
TRBV27,TRBJ1-1,NA,CASSFGTGGGNTEAFF
TRBV24-1,TRBJ2-1,NA,CATSDFFPGTSGLDNEQFF
TRBV18,TRBJ2-1,NA,CASSPKRGNTYNEQFF
TRBV6-5,TRBJ2-7,NA,CASSYLGDSTYEQYF
TRBV7-2,TRBJ2-1,NA,CASSLDDRYEQFF
TRBV30,TRBJ1-1,NA,CAWSRDRNTEAFF
TRBV20-1,TRBJ1-1,NA,CSASNIRSTEAFF
TRBV27,TRBJ2-1,NA,CASALRVTSNEQFF
TRBV5-1,TRBJ1-2,NA,CASTPSGAGGYTF
TRBV29-1,TRBJ1-6,NA,CSVRTGTEYNSPLHF
TRBV7-2,TRBJ2-1,NA,CASSPTGAPEQFF
TRBV9,TRBJ2-1,NA,CASSLGLAGRNEQFF
TRBV7-2,TRBJ1-2,NA,CASSLGFWGYGYTF
TRBV12-3/TRBV12-4,TRBJ1-5,NA,CASRRGTGGNQPQHF
TRBV9,TRBJ2-2,NA,CASSLDAWGASGSGTGELFF
TRBV6-2/TRBV6-3,TRBJ2-4,NA,CASSSGPWDIQYF
TRBV29-1,TRBJ1-1,NA,CSVGQRGTEAFF
TRBV2,TRBJ2-1,NA,CASDQTYNEQFF
TRBV4-2,TRBJ1-1,NA,CASSQETGRNTEAFF
TRBV5-1,TRBJ2-5,NA,CASTVNTGQETQYF
TRBV18,TRBJ2-4,NA,CASADQRAKNIQYF
TRBV2,TRBJ2-1,NA,CASSESVYNEQFF
TRBV5-1,TRBJ1-1,NA,CASSLVSTNSEAFF
TRBV5-6,TRBJ1-3,NA,CASSLGQMKNAIYF